This T cell receptor beta chain was found in a study of cytomegalovirus exposure and HLA in healthy donors. PCR used 60 Vbeta primers and 13 Jbeta primers. The data were produced by immunoSEQ multiplex PCR, yet TCRdb's version contains in-frame clones alone and is incomplete. The sample holds about 270,000 clones; roughly two thirds are singletons and the top ten take approximately 2.3%. Germline V gives CDR1 SGHVS, CDR2 FQNEAQ. Trimming removed 1 base from V and 1 base from J, with 8 bases in between. The CDR3 spans 15 residues. Sequences were obtained from PBMCs. This sequence joins TRBV7-8 and TRBJ1-5; possible D gene TRBD1, 5 bases. This TCR was sampled from a female donor in good health and CMV-seronegative. The CDR3 is CASSLGYRSNQPQHF. As DNA, the CDR3 is TGTGCCAGCAGCTTAGGGTACAGGAGCAATCAGCCCCAGCATTTT. The full variable domain, rest sourced from reference TRBV7-8 and TRBJ1-5, is GAGVSQSPRYKVAKRGQDVALRCDPISGHVSLFWYQQALGQGPEFLTYFQNEAQLDKSGLPSDRFFAERPEGSVSTLKIQRTQQEDSAVYLCASSLGYRSNQPQHFGDGTRLSIL.